This T cell receptor (beta chain) was sequenced during a study of T-cell memory formation after mild COVID-19. Worth noting for this clonotype: Its target is unknown.

Regarding the study as a whole: Mainly in CM and EM were contracting CD4+ clones; CD8+ were in EMRA. Later expanders leaned CD4+, whereas day 15 to 85 contracting clones were balanced CD4/CD8.

CDR1 is KGHDR and CDR2 is SFDVKD in the germline V gene. The CDR3 extends over 13 amino acids. V lost 4 bases, J lost 12 bases, and 8 bases stayed unmatched. TCRdb reanalysed the 5' RACE reads using MiXCR and keeps one entry per CDR3 protein. This table has about 110,000 distinct CDR3 sequences, around 12% appearing once. This receptor was obtained from an adult woman who had mild COVID-19 (a few samples of this study predate the infection). Cell type and time point are not known. Material for sequencing was PBMCs or a T cell subset sorted from them (not recorded which). This chain uses TRBV24-1 with TRBJ2-1; 7 bases are a match to TRBD1. The CDR3: CATSDLGQYMQFF. CDR3 nucleotides: TGTGCCACCAGTGACTTGGGACAGTACATGCAGTTCTTC.